Each of the 14 T cell receptor beta chains below was sequenced from the same sample in a study of T-cell reconstitution after alpha-beta-depleted transplantation in children. The library targeted TCRbeta and was prepared with unique molecular identifiers. TCRdb reprocessed the PCR reads via MiXCR and lists one record per CDR3 protein. The sample has some 200,000 distinct CDR3 sequences, around 10% seen once. Sequencing was performed on PBMCs from the stem cell graft donor, taken from the stem cell graft. The receptors were gathered from a human donor who donated a stem cell graft to a child with acute lymphoblastic leukemia.

This clonotype appeared many times. This rearrangement joins TRBV5-1 to TRBJ1-5; no firm D call. Trimming pared 2 bases from V and 2 bases from J, leaving 11 bases between. Germline V gene lookup returns CDR1 SGHRS and CDR2 YFSETQ. The CDR3 consists of 15 residues. CDR3 loop: CASSFSPDGNQPQHF. DNA for the CDR3: TGCGCCAGCAGCTTTTCTCCGGACGGCAATCAGCCCCAGCATTTT. The full variable domain, in which reference TRBV5-1 and TRBJ1-5 provide the parts outside the CDR3, is KAGVTQTPRYLIKTRGQQVTLSCSPISGHRSVSWYQQTPGQGLQFLFEYFSETQRNKGNFPGRFSGRQFSNSRSEMNVSTLELGDSALYLCASSFSPDGNQPQHFGDGTRLSIL.

This clonotype has a count of ten or more. The chain links TRBV12-3 or TRBV12-4 to TRBJ1-3, with D tentatively TRBD1 (6 bases). The ends were cut back, 3 bases at V and 3 bases at J, with 12 bases in the middle. The CDR3 runs to 15 residues. The CDR3: CASSFNGGDGNTIYF. CDR3 nucleotides: TGTGCCAGCAGTTTCAATGGGGGCGATGGAAACACCATATATTTT.

This clonotype was seen repeatedly, ten times or more. The chain uses TRBV3-1 and TRBJ2-1; maybe TRBD1 (5 bases). CDR3 length: 14 residues. From germline, CDR1 is LGHDT and CDR2 YNNKEL (reference sequence). V lost 2 bases and J lost 5, with 10 bases in between. CDR3 sequence: CASSQQAGHNEQFF. The CDR3 bases are TGTGCCAGCAGCCAACAGGCAGGGCACAATGAGCAGTTCTTC.

This clonotype was seen many times. This chain connects TRBV7-2 to TRBJ2-5, with D perhaps assigned TRBD1 or TRBD2 (7 bases each). The V gene's germline CDR1 is SGHTA and CDR2 FQGNSA. V was trimmed by 1 base and J by 5 bases, leaving 14 bases between them. This CDR3 has 15 residues. DNA of the CDR3: TGTGCCAGCAGCTTAGGCGGCGGGGGACAGGAGACCCAGTACTTC. Protein sequence: CASSLGGGGQETQYF.

The rearrangement links TRBV5-1 to TRBJ2-1; a possible D gene is TRBD2 (5 bases). Trimming cost V 5 bases and J 7 bases, with 7 bases left between them. The CDR3 is 11 residues long. CDR1 SGHRS and CDR2 YFSETQ come from the germline V gene. In DNA form, the CDR3 reads TGCGCCAGCAGTCGGAGGAATGAGCAGTTCTTC. It yields the protein CASSRRNEQFF.

This clonotype was counted many times. The chain uses TRBV29-1 and TRBJ1-2; the D gene is possibly TRBD1 (6 bases). Germline CDR1 is SQVTM and CDR2 is ANQGSEA. The V gene lost 6 bases and the J gene lost 3 bases, with 14 bases spanning the gap. CDR3 length equals 13 residues. The CDR3 nucleotides read TGCAGCGTGGGCGGGACAAGGGACTATGGCTACACCTTC. Its protein is CSVGGTRDYGYTF.

This clonotype came up a few times. The chain employs TRBV20-1 and TRBJ2-5, with D possibly matching TRBD1 (6 bases). The CDR3 extends over 16 amino acids. Germline CDR1 and CDR2: DFQATT and SNEGSKA (reference sequence). The V end lost 2 bases, the J end lost 4 bases, and 20 bases lay between the germline ends. The CDR3 coding sequence is TGCAGTGCTAGAAGTAAACCTAGAGGCAGGGGAGAGACCCAGTACTTC. Protein product: CSARSKPRGRGETQYF.

On this clonotype: Just one base apart from a much larger clone, this may be a read error. The J gene is TRBJ1-1, the V gene TRBV5-1, with D unclear. Trimming took 2 bases from V and 6 from J, leaving 11 bases between them. CDR1 and CDR2 (germline): SGHRS, YFSETQ. The CDR3 covers 13 residues. The CDR3 protein is CASSLGYGPEAFF. CDR3 nucleotide sequence: TGCGCCAGCAGCTTAGGTTATGGGCCTGAAGCTTTCTTT.

This clonotype was observed a single time. Because it lacks the conserved phenylalanine or tryptophan at the end, this CDR3 is likely a read error. This chain connects TRBV27 to TRBJ1-1, with D possibly TRBD1 on 5 matching bases. V was cut by 5 bases and J by 4 bases, with 20 bases left in between. The CDR3 extends over 16 amino acids. Germline values: CDR1 MNHEY, CDR2 SMNVEV (reference sequence). The CDR3 region has the DNA TGTGCCAGCAGTAGTTTCGCGGGGGGTGGGACCACTGAAGCTTTCTCT. Protein: CASSSFAGGGTTEAFS.

This clonotype has ten or more counts. This chain links TRBV5-1 with TRBJ2-7, with 7 bases identical to TRBD1. Losses at the gene ends were 4 bases for V and 2 bases for J; bases not matched to a gene: 9. From germline, CDR1 is SGHRS and CDR2 YFSETQ. The CDR3 loop spans 15 amino acids. CDR3 nucleotides: TGCGCCAGCAGCGTGCCGGGACAGCCGCCCTACGAGCAGTACTTC. This translates into CASSVPGQPPYEQYF.

This clonotype was counted ten times or more. The chain uses TRBV19 and TRBJ2-5, with TRBD2 as a possible D gene (5 bases). The V end was cut by 7 bases, the J end by 4 bases, with 16 bases between. The CDR3 length is 14 residues. CDR1 LNHDA and CDR2 SQIVND come from the germline V gene (reference sequence). In DNA form, the CDR3 reads TGTGCCAGTAAATTTAGGGAGTCAGGAGAGACCCAGTACTTC. It encodes CASKFRESGETQYF.

This clonotype was counted between two and nine times. The J gene is TRBJ2-1, the V gene TRBV12-3 or TRBV12-4; 9 nucleotides match TRBD1. This CDR3 comprises 16 residues. V dropped 10 bases and J dropped 7; count of bases not matched to a gene: 17. This chain's CDR3 is CAITPRGTGFLNEQFF. CDR3 in DNA: TGTGCCATCACGCCCAGGGGGACAGGGTTTTTAAATGAGCAGTTCTTC.

The chain carries TRBV10-3 and TRBJ2-5, with D uncertain. Germline CDR1 and CDR2: ENHRY and SYGVKD. V was shortened by 0 bases and J by 5 bases, with 13 bases between the two germline ends. The CDR3 loop spans 15 amino acids. CDR3 coding DNA: TGTGCCATCAGTGAGTCGACCGGGTATGGTGAGACCCAGTACTTC. This translates into CAISESTGYGETQYF.

This clonotype was detected ten times or more. The chain combines TRBV6-2 or TRBV6-3 with TRBJ1-2; TRBD1 matches at 7 bases. With 6 bases clipped from V and 14 bases from J, the junction kept 9 bases outside the gene matches. The CDR3 is made up of 11 amino acids. Per germline, CDR1 MNHEY and CDR2 SVGEGT. CDR3 sequence reads: CASSHGTVATF. The CDR3 DNA reads TGTGCCAGCAGCCACGGGACAGTCGCTACCTTC.